Sequencing of this T cell receptor (beta chain) was carried out in a study of PD-1 blockade in classical Hodgkin lymphoma. Whole-study findings and limits: It was CD4+ TCR diversity, not CD8+, that rose significantly by C4D1. Relapsed/refractory patients reportedly had lower baseline diversity than newly diagnosed patients. Patients with a complete response exhibited baseline diversity comparable to newly diagnosed patients.

Brentuximab vedotin exposure varied, and every patient relapsed after autologous stem cell transplantation. Best responses fell into complete response, partial response or progressive disease. Using immunoSEQ multiplex PCR, the repertoire was profiled, and TCRdb retains in-frame clones only, with some absent. The table lists 10,000 to 13,000 clones, around 75% of them singletons. This clone was recorded a few times. Its target is unknown. This CDR3 is 13 amino acids long. CDR1 and CDR2 (germline): ENHRY, SYGVKD. The V and J ends lost 7 bases and 7 bases respectively, with 14 bases between them. The TCR was taken from a human donor with classical Hodgkin lymphoma. Sequencing was performed on peripheral blood mononuclear cells (PBMCs), taken at baseline. The chain is built from TRBV10-3 and TRBJ1-5; D ambiguous. CDR3 region: CAIMVDPGQPQHF. CDR3 coding DNA: TGTGCCATCATGGTGGATCCGGGGCAGCCCCAGCATTTT.